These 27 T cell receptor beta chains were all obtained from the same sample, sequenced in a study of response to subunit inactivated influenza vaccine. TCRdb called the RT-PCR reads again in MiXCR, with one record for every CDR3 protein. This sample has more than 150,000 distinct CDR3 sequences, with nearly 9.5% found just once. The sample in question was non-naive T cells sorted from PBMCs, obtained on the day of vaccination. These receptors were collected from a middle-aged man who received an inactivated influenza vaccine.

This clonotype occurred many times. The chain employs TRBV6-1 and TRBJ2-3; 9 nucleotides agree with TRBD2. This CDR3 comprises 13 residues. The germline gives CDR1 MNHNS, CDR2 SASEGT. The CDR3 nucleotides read TGTGTCTCGGCTAGCGGGGGCACAGATACGCAGTATTTT. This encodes CVSASGGTDTQYF.

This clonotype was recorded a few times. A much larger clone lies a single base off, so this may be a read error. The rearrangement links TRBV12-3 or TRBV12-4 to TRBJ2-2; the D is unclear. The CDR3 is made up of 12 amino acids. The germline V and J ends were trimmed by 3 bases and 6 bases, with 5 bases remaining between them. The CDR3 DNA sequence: TGTGCCAGCAGTTTCGGACCCGGGGAGCTGTTTTTT. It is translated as CASSFGPGELFF.

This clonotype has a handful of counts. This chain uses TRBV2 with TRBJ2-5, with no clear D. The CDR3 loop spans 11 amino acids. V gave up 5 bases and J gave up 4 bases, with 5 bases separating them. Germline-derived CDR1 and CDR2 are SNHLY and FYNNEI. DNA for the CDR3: TGTGCCAGCAGTACGGTAGAGACCCAGTACTTC. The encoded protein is CASSTVETQYF.

The CDR3 loop reads CASSRDRAYEQYF. DNA of the CDR3: TGTGCCAGCAGCCGGGACAGAGCCTACGAGCAGTACTTC. This chain uses TRBV11-2 with TRBJ2-7; 7 nucleotides line up with TRBD1. V shed 5 bases, J shed 2 bases, and the junction held 3 bases outside the gene matches. CDR1 SGHAT and CDR2 FQNNGV come from the germline V gene. CDR3 length: 13 residues.

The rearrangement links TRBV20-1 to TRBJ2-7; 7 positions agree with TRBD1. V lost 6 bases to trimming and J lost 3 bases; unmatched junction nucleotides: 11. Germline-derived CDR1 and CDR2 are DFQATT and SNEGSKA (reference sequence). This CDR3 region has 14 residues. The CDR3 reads CSANFPGQFYEQYF. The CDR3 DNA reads TGCAGTGCCAACTTCCCGGGACAGTTCTACGAGCAGTACTTC.

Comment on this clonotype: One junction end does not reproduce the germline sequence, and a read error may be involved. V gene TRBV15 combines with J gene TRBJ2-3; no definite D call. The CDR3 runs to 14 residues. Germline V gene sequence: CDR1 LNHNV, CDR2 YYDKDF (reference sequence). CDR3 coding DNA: TGTGCCACCTGCAGAGAACCCCAGACAGATACGCAGTATTTT. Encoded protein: CATCREPQTDTQYF.

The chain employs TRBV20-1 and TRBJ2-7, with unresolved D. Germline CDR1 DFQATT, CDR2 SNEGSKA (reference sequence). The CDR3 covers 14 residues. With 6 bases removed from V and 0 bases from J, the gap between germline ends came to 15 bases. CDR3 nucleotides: TGCAGTGCCCCCAGGACCACCGCCTCCTACGAGCAGTACTTC. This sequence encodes CSAPRTTASYEQYF.

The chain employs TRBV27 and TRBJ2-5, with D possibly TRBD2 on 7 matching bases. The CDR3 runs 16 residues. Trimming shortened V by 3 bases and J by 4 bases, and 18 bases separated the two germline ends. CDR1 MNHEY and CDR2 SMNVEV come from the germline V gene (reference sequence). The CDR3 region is CASSLSSWGGRETQYF. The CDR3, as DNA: TGTGCCAGCAGTTTGTCTTCGTGGGGGGGCCGAGAGACCCAGTACTTC.

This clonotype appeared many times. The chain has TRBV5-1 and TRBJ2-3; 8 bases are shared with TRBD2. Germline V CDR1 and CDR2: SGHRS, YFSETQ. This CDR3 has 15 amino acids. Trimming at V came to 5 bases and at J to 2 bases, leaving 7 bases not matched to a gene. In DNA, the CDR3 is TGCGCCAGCAGAGAGGGACTAGAACTCACAGATACGCAGTATTTT. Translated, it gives CASREGLELTDTQYF.

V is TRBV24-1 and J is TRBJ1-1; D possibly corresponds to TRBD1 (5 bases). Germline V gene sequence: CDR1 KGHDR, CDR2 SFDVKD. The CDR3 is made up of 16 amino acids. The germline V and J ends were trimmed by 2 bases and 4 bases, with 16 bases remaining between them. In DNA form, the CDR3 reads TGTGCCACCAGTGATTCGTCCGGGGCCGGCGGCACTGAAGCTTTCTTT. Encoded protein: CATSDSSGAGGTEAFF.

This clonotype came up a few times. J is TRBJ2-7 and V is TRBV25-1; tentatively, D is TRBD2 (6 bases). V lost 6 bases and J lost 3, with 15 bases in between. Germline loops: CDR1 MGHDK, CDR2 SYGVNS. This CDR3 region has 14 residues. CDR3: CASSRLGNIYEQYF. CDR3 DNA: TGTGCCAGCAGCAGACTAGGAAACATCTACGAGCAGTACTTC.

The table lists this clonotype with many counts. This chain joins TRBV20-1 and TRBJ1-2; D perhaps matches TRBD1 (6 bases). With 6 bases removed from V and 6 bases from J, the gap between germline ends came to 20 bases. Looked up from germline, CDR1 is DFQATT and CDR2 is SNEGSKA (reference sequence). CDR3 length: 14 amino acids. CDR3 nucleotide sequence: TGCAGTGCAGTTCTCGACAGTGGGGGGCATGGCTACACCTTC. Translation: CSAVLDSGGHGYTF.

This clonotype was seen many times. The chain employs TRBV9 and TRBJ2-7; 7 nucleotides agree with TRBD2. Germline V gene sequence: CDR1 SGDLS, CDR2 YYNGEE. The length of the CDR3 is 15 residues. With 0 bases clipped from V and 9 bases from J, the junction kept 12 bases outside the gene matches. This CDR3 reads CASSVDPQRGPRQYF. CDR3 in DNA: TGTGCCAGCAGCGTAGATCCACAGCGGGGCCCACGGCAGTACTTC.

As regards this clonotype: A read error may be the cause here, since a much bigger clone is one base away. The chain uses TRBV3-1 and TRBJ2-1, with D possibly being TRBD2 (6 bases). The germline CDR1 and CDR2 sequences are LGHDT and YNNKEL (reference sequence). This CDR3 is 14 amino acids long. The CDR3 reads CASRQGLAKNEQFF. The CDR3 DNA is TGTGCCAGCAGGCAAGGGCTAGCGAAAAATGAGCAGTTCTTC.

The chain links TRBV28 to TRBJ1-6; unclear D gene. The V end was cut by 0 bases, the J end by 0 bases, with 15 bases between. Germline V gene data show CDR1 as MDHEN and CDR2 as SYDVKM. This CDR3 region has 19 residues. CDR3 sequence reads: CASSLWPARWSSYNSPLHF. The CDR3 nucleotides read TGTGCCAGCAGTTTATGGCCTGCTAGGTGGAGCTCCTATAATTCACCCCTCCACTTT.

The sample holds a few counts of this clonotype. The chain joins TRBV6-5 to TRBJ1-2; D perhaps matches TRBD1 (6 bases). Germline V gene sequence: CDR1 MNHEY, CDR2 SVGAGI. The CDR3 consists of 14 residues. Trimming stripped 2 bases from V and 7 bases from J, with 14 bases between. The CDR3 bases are TGTGCCAGCAGTTACGCAAGTCGACAGGTTGGCTACACCTTC. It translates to CASSYASRQVGYTF.

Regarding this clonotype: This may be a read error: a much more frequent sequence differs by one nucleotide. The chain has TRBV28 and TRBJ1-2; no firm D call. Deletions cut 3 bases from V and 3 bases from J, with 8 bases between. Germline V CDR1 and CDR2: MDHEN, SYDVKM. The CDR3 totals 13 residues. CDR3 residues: CASSLGGYYGYTF. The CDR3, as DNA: TGTGCCAGCAGTTTGGGCGGATACTATGGCTACACCTTC.

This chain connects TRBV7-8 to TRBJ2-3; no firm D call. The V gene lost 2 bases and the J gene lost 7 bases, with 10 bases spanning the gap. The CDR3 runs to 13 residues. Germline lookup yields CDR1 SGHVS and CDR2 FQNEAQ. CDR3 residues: CASSLNRANTQYF. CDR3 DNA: TGTGCCAGCAGCTTAAACCGGGCCAATACGCAGTATTTT.

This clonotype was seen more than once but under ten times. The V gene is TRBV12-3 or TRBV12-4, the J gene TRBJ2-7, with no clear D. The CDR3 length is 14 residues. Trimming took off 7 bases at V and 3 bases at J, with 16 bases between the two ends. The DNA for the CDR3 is TGTGCCAGCACCCCTGCTATAGGGATCTACGAGCAGTACTTC. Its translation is CASTPAIGIYEQYF.

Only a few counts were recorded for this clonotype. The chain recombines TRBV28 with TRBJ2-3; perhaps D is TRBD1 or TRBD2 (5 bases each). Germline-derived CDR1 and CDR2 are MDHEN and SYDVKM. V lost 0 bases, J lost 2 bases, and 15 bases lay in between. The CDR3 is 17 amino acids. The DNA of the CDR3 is TGTGCCAGCAGTTTATGGTTAACCGGGGCTAACACAGATACGCAGTATTTT. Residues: CASSLWLTGANTDTQYF.

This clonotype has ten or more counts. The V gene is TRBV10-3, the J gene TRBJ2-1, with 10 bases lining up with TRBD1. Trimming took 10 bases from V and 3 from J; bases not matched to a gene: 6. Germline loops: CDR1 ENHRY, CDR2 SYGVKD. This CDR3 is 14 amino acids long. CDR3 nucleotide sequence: TGTGCCACCCGGGACAGGGGATTCTACAATGAGCAGTTCTTC. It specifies CATRDRGFYNEQFF.

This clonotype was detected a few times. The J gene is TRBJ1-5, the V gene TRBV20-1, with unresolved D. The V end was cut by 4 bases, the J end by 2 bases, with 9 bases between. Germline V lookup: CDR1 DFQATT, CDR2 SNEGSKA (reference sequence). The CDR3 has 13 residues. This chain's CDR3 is CSAMEWGNQPQHF. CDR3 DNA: TGCAGTGCTATGGAGTGGGGCAATCAGCCCCAGCATTTT.

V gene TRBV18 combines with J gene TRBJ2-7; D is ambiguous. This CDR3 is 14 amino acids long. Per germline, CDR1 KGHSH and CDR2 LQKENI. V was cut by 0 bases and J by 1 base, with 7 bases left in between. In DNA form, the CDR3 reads TGTGCCAGCTCACCACCCGAGCCTTCCTACGAGCAGTACTTC. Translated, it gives CASSPPEPSYEQYF. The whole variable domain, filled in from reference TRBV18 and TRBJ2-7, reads NAGVMQNPRHLVRRRGQEARLRCSPMKGHSHVYWYRQLPEEGLKFMVYLQKENIIDESGMPKERFSAEFPKEGPSILRIQQVVRGDSAAYFCASSPPEPSYEQYFGPGTRLTVT.

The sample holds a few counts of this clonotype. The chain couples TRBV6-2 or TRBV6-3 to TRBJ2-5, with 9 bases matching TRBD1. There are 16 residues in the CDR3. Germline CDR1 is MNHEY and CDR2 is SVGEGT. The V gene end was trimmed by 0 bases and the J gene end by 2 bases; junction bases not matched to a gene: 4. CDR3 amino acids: CASSYSRDRGQETQYF. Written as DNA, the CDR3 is TGTGCCAGCAGTTACTCCAGAGACAGGGGGCAAGAGACCCAGTACTTC.

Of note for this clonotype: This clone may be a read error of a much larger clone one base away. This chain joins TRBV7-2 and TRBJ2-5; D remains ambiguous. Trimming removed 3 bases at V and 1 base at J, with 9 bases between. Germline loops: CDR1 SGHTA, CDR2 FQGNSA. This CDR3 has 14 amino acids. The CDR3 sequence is CASSLNMGQETQYF. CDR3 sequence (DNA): TGTGCCAGCAGCTTGAACATGGGCCAAGAGACCCAGTACTTC.

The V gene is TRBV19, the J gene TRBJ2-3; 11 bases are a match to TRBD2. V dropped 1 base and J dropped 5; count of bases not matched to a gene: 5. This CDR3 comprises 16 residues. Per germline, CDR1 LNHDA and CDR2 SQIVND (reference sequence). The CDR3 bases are TGTGCCAGTAGTATAGGACTAGCGGGAAGGGGAGATACGCAGTATTTT. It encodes CASSIGLAGRGDTQYF.

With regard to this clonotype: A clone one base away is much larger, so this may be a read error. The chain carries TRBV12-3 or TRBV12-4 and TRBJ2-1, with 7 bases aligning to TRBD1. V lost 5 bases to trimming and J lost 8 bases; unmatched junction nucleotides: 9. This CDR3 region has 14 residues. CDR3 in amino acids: CASSVVTGLYEQFF. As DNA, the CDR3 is TGTGCCAGCAGTGTAGTGACAGGGCTCTATGAGCAGTTCTTC.